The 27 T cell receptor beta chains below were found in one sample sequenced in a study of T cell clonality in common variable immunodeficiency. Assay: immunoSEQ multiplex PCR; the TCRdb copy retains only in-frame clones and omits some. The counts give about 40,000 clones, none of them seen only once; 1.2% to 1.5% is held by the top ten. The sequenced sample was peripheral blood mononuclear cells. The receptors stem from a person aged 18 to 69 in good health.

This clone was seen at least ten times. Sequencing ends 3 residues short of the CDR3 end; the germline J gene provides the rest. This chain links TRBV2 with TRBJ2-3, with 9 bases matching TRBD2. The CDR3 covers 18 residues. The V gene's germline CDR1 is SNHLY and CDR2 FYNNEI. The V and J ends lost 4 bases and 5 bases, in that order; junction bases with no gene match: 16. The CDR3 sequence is CASSVGVTAGGHEDTQYF. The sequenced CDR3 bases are TGTGCCAGCAGTGTCGGGGTTACAGCGGGAGGTCACGAAGATACG.

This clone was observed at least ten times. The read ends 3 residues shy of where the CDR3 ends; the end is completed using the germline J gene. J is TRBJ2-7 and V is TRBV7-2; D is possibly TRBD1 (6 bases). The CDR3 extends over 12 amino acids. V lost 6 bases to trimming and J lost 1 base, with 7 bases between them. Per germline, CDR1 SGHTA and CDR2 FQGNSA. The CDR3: CASRQGSYEQYF. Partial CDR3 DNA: TGTGCCAGCAGACAGGGATCCTACGAG. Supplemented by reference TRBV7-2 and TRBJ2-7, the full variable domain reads GAGVSQSPSNKVTEKGKDVELRCDPISGHTALYWYRQSLGQGLEFLIYFQGNSAPDKSGLPSDRFSAERTGGSVSTLTIQRTQQEDSAVYLCASRQGSYEQYFGPGTRLTVT.

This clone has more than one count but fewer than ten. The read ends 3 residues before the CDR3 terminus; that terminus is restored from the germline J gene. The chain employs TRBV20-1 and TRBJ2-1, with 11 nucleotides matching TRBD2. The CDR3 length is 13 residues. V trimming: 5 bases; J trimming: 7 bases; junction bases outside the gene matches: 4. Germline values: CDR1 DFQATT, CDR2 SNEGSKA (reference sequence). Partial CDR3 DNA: TGCAGTGCTTTAGCGGGAGGGCCGAATGAG. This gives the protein CSALAGGPNE. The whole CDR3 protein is CSALAGGPNEQFF.

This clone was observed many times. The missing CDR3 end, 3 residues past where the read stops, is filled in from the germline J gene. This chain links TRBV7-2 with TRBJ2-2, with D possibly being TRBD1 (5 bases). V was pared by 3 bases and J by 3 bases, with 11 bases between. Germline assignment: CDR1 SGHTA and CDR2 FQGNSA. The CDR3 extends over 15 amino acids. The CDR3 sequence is CASSFTGGDTGELFF. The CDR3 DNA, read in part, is TGTGCCAGCAGCTTTACAGGTGGCGACACCGGGGAG.

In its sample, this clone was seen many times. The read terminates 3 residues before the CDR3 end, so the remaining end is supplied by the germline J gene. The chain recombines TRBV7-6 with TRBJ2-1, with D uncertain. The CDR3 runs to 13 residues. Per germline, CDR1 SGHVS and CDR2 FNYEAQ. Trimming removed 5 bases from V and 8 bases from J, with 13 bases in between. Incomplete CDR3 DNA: TGTGCCAGCAGCCCAACAAATGGTTATGAG. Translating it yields CASSPTNGYE. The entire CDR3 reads CASSPTNGYEQFF. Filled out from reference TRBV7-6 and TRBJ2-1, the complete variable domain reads GAGVSQSPRYKVTKRGQDVALRCDPISGHVSLYWYRQALGQGPEFLTYFNYEAQQDKSGLPNDRFSAERPEGSISTLTIQRTEQRDSAMYRCASSPTNGYEQFFGPGTRLTVL.

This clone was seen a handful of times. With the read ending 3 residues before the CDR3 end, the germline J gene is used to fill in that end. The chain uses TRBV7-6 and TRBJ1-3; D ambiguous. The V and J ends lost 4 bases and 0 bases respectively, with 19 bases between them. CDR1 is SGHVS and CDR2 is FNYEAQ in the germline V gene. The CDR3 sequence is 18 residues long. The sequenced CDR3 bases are TGTGCCAGCAGCTCCGGTTCAGCACAGTCCTTCTCTGGAAACACC. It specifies CASSSGSAQSFSGNT. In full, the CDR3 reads CASSSGSAQSFSGNTIYF.

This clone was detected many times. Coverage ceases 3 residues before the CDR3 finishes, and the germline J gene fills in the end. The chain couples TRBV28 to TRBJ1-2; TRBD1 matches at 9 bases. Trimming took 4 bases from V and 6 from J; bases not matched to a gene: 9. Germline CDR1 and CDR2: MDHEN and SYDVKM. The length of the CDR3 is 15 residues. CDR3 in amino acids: CASSSIRDRVDGYTF. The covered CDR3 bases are TGTGCCAGCAGTTCCATCCGGGACAGGGTGGATGGC.

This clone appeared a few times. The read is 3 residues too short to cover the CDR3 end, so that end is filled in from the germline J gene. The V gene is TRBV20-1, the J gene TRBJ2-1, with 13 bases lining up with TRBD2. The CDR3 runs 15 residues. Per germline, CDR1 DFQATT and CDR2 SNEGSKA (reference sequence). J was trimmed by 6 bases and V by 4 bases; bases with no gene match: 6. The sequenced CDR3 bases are TGCAGTGCTACCCCGGGACTAGCGGGAATCAATGAG. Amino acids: CSATPGLAGINE. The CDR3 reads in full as CSATPGLAGINEQFF.

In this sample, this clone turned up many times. CDR3 residues: CASSLEGSSSTQYF. The sequenced part of the CDR3 DNA is TGTGCCAGCAGCTTAGAAGGTAGCTCTTCGACC. This rearrangement joins TRBV7-2 to TRBJ2-5, with D unresolved. The read falls 3 residues short of the CDR3 end, and the missing part is taken from the germline J gene. The V end lost 1 base, the J end lost 7 bases, and 13 bases lay between the germline ends. The germline gives CDR1 SGHTA, CDR2 FQGNSA. The CDR3 is 14 residues long.

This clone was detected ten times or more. CDR3 DNA (partial): TGTGCCAGTAGTATCGGGACTAGCGGCCCTAGCACAGATACG. It is translated as CASSIGTSGPSTDT. The CDR3 in full is CASSIGTSGPSTDTQYF. The chain couples TRBV19 to TRBJ2-3; 11 nucleotides agree with TRBD2. The read ends 3 residues before the CDR3 terminus; that terminus is restored from the germline J gene. Germline CDR1 LNHDA, CDR2 SQIVND (reference sequence). The CDR3 has 17 residues. Trimming at V came to 3 bases and at J to 0 bases, leaving 5 bases not matched to a gene.

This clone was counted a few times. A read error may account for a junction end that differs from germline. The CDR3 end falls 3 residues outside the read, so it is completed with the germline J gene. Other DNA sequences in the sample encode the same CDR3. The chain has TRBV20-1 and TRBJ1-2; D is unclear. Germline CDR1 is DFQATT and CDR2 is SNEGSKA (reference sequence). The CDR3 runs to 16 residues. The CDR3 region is CSARPADPSGLYGYTF. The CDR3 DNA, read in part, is TGCAGTGCTAGACCCGCGGACCCCAGCGGGCTTTATGGA.

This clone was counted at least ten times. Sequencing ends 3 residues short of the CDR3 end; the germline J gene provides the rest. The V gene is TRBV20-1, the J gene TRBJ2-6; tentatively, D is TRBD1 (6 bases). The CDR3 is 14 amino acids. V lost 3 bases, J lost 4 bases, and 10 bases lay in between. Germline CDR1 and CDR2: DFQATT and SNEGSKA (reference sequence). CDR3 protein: CSASTGLGANVLTF. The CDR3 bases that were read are TGCAGTGCTAGTACAGGGCTCGGGGCCAACGTC.

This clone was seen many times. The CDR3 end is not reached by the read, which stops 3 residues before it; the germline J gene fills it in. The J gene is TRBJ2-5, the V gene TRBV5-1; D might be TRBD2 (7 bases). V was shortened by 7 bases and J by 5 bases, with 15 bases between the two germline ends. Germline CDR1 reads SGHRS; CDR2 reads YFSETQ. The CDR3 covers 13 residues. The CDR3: CASARGGGETQYF. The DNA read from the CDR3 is TGCGCCAGCGCGAGGGGGGGAGGCGAGACC.

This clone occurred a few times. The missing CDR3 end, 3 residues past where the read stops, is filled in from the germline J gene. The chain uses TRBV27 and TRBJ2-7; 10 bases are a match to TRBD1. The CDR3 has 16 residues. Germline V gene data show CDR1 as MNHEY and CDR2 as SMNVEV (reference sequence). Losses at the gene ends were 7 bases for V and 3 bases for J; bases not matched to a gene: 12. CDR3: CASTETGTGANYEQYF. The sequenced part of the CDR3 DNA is TGTGCCAGCACCGAGACAGGGACAGGGGCCAACTACGAG.

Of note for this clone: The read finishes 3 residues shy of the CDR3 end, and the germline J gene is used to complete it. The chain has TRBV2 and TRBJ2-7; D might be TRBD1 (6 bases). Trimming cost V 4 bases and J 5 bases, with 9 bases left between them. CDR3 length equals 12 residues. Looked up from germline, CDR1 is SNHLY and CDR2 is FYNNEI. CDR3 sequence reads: CASSGQVNEQYF. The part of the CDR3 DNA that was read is TGTGCCAGCAGTGGACAGGTGAACGAG.

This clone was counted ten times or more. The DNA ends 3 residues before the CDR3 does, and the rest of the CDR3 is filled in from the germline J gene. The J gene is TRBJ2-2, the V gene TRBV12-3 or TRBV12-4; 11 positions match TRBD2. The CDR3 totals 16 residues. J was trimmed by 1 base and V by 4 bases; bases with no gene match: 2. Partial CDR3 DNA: TGTGCCAGCAGTTCTAGCGGGAGGAGGAACACCGGGGAG. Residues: CASSSSGRRNTGE. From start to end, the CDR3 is CASSSSGRRNTGELFF.

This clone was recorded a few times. The CDR3: CASSPARPQSYTQYF. The covered CDR3 bases are TGTGCCAGTAGTCCCGCTAGGCCTCAAAGTTATACC. The chain joins TRBV19 to TRBJ2-5; D is unresolved. Read data end 3 residues before the CDR3 end; the end is taken from the germline J gene. The germline V gene encodes CDR1 LNHDA and CDR2 SQIVND (reference sequence). The length of the CDR3 is 15 residues. The entire variable domain, with the rest obtained from reference TRBV19 and TRBJ2-5, is as follows: DGGITQSPKYLFRKEGQNVTLSCEQNLNHDAMYWYRQDPGQGLRLIYYSQIVNDFQKGDIAEGYSVSREKKESFPLTVTSAQKNPTAFYLCASSPARPQSYTQYFGPGTRLLVL.

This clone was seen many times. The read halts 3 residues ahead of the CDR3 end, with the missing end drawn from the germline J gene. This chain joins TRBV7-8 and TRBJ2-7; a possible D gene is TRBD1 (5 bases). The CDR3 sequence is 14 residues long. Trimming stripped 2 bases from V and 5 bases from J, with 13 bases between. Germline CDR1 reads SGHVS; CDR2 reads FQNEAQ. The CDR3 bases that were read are TGTGCCAGCAGCTTAAGGCCCTCCAGGGACGAG. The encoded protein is CASSLRPSRDE. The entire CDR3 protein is CASSLRPSRDEQYF.

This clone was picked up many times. The DNA read from the CDR3 is TGTGCCAGCAGTGAGACTAGCGGGGGTACAGATACG. Translated: CASSETSGGTDT. The entire CDR3 reads CASSETSGGTDTQYF. This chain connects TRBV12-3 or TRBV12-4 to TRBJ2-3; 12 bases align to TRBD2. The DNA ends 3 residues before the CDR3 does, and the rest of the CDR3 is filled in from the germline J gene. The V and J ends lost 5 bases and 3 bases, in that order; junction bases with no gene match: 3. CDR3 size: 15 residues.

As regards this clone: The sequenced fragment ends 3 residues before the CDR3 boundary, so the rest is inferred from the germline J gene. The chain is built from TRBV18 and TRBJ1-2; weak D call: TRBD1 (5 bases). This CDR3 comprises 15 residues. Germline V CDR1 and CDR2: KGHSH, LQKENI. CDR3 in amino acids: CASSPGGNSYNDYTF. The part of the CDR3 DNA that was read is TGTGCCAGCTCACCGGGGGGAAACTCCTACAATGAC.

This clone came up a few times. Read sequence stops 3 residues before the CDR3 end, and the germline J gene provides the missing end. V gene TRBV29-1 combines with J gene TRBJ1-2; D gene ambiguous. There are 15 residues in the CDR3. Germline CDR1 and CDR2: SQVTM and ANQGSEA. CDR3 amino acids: CSVASLAGVPETYTF. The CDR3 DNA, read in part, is TGCAGCGTTGCGTCCCTAGCGGGAGTACCCGAGACC.

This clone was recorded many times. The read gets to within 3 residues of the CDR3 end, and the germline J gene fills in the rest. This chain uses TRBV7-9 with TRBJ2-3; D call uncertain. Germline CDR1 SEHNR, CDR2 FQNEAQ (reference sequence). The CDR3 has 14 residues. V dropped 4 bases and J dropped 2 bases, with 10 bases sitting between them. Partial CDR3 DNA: TGTGCCAGCAGCTCCTCCCAGGCCACAGATACG. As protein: CASSSSQATDT. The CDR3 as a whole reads CASSSSQATDTQYF.

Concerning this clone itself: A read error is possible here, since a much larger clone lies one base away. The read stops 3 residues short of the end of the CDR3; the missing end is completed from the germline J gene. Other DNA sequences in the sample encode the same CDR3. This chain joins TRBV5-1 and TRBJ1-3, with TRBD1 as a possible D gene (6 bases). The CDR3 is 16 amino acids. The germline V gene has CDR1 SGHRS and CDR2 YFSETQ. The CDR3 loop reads CASSLGYRASGNTIYF. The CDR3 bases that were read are TGCGCCAGCAGCTTGGGGTACAGGGCCTCTGGAAACACA. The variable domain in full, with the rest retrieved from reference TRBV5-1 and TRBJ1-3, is KAGVTQTPRYLIKTRGQQVTLSCSPISGHRSVSWYQQTPGQGLQFLFEYFSETQRNKGNFPGRFSGRQFSNSRSEMNVSTLELGDSALYLCASSLGYRASGNTIYFGEGSWLTVV.

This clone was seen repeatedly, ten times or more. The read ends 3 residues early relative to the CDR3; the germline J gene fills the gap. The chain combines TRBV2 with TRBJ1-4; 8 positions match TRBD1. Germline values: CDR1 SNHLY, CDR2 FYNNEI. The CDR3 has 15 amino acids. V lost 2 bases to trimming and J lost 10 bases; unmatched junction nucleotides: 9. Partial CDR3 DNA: TGTGCCAGCAGTGAATCCGTCAGGGGGCAGGCAAAA. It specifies CASSESVRGQAK. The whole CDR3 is CASSESVRGQAKLFF.

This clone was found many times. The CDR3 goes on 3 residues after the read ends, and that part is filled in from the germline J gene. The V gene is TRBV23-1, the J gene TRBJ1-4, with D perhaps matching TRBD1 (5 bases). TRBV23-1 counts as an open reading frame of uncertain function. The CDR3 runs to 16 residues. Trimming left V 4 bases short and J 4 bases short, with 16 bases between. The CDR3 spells CASSRHVGGSNEKLFF. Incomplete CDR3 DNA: TGCGCCAGCAGTCGCCACGTCGGGGGGAGTAATGAAAAA.

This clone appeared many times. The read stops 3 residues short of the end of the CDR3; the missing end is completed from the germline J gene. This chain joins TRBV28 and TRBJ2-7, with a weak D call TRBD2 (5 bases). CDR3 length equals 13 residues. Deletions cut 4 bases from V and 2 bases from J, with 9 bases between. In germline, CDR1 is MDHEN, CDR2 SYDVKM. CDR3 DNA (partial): TGTGCCAGCAGTTGGACTTCAACCTACGAG. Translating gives CASSWTSTYE. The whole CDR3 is CASSWTSTYEQYF.

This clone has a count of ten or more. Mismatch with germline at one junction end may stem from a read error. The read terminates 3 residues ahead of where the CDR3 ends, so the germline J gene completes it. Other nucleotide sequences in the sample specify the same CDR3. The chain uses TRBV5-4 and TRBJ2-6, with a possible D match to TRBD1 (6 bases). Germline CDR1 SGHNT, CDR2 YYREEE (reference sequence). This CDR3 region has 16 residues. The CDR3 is CASRRDRSSGANVLTF. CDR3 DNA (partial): TGTGCCAGCAGACGAGACAGGAGCTCTGGGGCCAATGTC.